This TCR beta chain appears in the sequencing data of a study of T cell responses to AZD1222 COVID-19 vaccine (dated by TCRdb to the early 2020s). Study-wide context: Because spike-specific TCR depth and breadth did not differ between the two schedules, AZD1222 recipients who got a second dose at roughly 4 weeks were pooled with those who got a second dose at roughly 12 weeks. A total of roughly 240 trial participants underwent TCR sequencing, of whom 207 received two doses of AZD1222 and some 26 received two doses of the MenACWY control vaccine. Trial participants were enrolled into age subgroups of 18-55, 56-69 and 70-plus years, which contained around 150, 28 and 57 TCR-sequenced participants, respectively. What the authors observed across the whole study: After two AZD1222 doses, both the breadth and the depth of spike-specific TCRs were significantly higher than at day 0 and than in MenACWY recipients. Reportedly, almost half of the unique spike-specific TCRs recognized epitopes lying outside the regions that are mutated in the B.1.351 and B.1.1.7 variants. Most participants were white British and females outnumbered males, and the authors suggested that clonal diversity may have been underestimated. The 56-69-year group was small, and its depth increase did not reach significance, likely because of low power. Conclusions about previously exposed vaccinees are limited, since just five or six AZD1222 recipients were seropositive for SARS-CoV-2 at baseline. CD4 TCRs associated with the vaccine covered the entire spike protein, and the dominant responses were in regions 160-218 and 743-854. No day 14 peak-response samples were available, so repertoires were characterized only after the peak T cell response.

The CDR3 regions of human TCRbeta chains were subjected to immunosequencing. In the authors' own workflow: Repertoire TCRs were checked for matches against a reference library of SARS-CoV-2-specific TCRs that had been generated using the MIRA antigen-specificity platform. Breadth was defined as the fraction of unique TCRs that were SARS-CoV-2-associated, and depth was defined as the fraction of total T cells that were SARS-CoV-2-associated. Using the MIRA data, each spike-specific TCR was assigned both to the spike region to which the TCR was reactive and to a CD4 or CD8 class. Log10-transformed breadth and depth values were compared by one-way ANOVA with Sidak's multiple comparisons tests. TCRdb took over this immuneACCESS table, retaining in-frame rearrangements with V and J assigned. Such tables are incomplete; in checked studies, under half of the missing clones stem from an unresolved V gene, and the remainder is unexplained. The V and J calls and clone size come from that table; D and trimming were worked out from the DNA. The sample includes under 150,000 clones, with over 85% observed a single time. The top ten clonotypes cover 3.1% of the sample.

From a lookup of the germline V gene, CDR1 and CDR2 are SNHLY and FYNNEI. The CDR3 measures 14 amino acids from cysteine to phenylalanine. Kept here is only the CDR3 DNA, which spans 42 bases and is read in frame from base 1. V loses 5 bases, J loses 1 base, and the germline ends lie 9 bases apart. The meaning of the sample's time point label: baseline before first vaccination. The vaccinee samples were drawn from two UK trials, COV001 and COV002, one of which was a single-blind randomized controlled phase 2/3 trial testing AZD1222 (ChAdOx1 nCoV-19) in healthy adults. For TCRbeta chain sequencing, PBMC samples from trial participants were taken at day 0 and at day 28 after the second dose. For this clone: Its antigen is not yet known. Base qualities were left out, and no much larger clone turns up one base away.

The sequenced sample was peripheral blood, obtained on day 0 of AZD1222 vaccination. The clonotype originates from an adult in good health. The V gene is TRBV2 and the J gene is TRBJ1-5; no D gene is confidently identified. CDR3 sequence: CASSMVQSNQPQHF. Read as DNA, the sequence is TGTGCCAGCAGTATGGTGCAGAGCAATCAGCCCCAGCATTTT.